Described below is a single T cell receptor beta chain sequence and its context. The CDR3 sequence is 16 residues long. The ends lost 2 bases at V and 3 bases at J; junction bases unmatched: 8. The entry originates in a study of shared T cell receptors in the human thymus. Data came from immunoSEQ multiplex PCR; TCRdb stores just in-frame clones and leaves some out. The table shows about 660,000 clones, with 87% occurring only once. These data also formed part of another study, on human thymus T cells.

Input material: thymocytes. The rearrangement joins TRBV23-1 to TRBJ2-5; 8 bases align to TRBD1. TRBV23-1 is an ORF, and what it does is uncertain. This TCR came from a boy under two years old with a congenital heart defect. The CDR3 region is CASSQPTGQVKETQYF. CDR3 nucleotide sequence: TGCGCCAGCAGTCAACCCACGGGACAGGTTAAAGAGACCCAGTACTTC.